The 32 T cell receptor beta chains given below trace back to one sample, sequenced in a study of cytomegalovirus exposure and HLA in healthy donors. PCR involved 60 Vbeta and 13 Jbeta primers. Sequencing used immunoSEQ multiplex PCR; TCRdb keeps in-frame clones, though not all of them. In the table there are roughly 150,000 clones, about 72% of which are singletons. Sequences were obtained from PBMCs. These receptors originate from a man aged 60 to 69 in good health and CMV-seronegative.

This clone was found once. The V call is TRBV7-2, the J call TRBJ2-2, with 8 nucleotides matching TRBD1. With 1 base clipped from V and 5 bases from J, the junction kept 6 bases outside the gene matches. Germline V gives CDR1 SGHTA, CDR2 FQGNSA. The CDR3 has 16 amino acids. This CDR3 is CASSLGRTGRTGELFF. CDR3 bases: TGTGCCAGCAGCTTAGGACGGACAGGGCGTACCGGGGAGCTGTTTTTT. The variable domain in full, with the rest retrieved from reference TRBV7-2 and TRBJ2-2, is GAGVSQSPSNKVTEKGKDVELRCDPISGHTALYWYRQSLGQGLEFLIYFQGNSAPDKSGLPSDRFSAERTGGSVSTLTIQRTQQEDSAVYLCASSLGRTGRTGELFFGEGSRLTVL.

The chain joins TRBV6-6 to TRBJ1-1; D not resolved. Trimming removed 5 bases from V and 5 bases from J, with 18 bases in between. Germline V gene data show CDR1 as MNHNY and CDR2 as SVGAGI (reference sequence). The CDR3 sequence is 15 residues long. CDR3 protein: CASSTERVGRTEAFF. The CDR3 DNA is TGTGCCAGCAGTACCGAGAGGGTGGGAAGGACTGAAGCTTTCTTT.

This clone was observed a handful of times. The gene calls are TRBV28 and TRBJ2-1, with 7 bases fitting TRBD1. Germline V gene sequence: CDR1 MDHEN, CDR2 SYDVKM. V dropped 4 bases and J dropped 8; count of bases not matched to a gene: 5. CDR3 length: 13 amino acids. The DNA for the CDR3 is TGTGCCAGCAGTTCAAGACAGGGACATGAGCAGTTCTTC. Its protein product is CASSSRQGHEQFF.

The chain's CDR3 is CASRRGGEQFF. The CDR3 DNA sequence: TGTGCCAGCAGGAGGGGAGGTGAGCAGTTCTTC. V is TRBV6-1 and J is TRBJ2-1; perhaps TRBD2 as D (6 bases). V was shortened by 6 bases and J by 9 bases, with 9 bases between the two germline ends. The length of the CDR3 is 11 residues. Germline CDR1 is MNHNS and CDR2 is SASEGT.

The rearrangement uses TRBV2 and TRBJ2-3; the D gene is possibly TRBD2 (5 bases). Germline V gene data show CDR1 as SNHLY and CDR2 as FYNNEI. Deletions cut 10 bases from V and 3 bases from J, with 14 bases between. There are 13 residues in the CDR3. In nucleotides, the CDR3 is TGTGCCATCCAGCGGAAAAATACAGATACGCAGTATTTT. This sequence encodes CAIQRKNTDTQYF.

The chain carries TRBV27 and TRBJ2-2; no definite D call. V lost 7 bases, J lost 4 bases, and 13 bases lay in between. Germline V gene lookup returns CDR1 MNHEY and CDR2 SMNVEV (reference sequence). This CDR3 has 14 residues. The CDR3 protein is CASMRQTLTGELFF. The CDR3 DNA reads TGTGCCAGCATGAGACAAACTCTCACCGGGGAGCTGTTTTTT.

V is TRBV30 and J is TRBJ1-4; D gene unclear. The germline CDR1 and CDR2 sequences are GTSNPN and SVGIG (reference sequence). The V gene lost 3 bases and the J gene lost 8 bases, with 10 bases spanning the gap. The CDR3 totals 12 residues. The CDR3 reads CAWRLGGEKLFF. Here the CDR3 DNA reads TGTGCCTGGAGATTAGGAGGAGAAAAACTGTTTTTT.

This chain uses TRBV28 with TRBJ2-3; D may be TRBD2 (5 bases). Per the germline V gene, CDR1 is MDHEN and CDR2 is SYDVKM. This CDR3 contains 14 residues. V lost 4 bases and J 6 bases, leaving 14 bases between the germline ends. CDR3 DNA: TGTGCCAGCAGTTCCCCGGACTTGAGCGATACGCAGTATTTT. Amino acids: CASSSPDLSDTQYF.

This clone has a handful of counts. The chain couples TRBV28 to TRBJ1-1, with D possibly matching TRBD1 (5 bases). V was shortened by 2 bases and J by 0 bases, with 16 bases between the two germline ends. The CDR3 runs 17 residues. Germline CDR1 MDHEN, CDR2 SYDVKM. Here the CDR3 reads CASSLRRGWFLNTEAFF. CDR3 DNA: TGTGCCAGCAGTTTAAGGAGGGGATGGTTCCTGAACACTGAAGCTTTCTTT.

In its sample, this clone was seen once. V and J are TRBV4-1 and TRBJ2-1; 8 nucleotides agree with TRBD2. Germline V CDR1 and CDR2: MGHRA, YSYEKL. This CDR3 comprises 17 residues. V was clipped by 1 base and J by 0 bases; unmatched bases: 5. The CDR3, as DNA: TGCGCCAGCAGCCAAGCGCCGGGAGGGCCCTCCTACAATGAGCAGTTCTTC. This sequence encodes CASSQAPGGPSYNEQFF.

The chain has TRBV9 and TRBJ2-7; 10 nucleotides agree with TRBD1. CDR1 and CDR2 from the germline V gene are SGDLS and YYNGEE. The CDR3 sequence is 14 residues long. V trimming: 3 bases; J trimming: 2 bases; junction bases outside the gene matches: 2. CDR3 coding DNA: TGTGCCAGCAGCGGGGACAGGGGCCCCTACGAGCAGTACTTC. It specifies CASSGDRGPYEQYF.

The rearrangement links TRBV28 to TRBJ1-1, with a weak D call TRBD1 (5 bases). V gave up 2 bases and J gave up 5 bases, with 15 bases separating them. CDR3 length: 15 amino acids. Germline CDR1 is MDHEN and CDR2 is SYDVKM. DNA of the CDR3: TGTGCCAGCAGTTTAAGGGGCAGCTCGAGTACTGAAGCTTTCTTT. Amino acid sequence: CASSLRGSSSTEAFF.

The CDR3 region is CAISESISDRDTIYF. CDR3 sequence (DNA): TGTGCCATCAGTGAGTCTATAAGTGATCGGGACACCATATATTTT. The chain joins TRBV10-3 to TRBJ1-3, with D unresolved. The CDR3 loop spans 15 amino acids. Trimming took off 0 bases at V and 8 bases at J, with 14 bases between the two ends. Looked up from germline, CDR1 is ENHRY and CDR2 is SYGVKD.

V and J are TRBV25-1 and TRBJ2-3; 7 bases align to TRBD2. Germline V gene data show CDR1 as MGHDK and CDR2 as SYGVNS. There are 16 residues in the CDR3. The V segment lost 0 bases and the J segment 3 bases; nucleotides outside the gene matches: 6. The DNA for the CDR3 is TGTGCCAGCAGTGAATACTTAGCTAGCGGTACAGATACGCAGTATTTT. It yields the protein CASSEYLASGTDTQYF.

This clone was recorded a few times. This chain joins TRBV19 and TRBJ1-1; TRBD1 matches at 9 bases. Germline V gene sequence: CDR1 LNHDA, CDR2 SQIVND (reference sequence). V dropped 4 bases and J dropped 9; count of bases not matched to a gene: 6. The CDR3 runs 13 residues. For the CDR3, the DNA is TGTGCCAGTAGTACCCCGGGACAGGGTCAAGCTTTCTTT. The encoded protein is CASSTPGQGQAFF.

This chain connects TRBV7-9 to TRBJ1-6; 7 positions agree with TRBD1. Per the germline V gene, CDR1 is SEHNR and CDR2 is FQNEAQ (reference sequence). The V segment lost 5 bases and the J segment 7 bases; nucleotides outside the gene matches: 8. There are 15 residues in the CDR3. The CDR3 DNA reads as TGTGCCAGCAGCCCGCTCGGGACAGACAATTCACCCCTCCACTTT. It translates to CASSPLGTDNSPLHF. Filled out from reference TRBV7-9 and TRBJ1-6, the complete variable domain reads DTGVSQNPRHKITKRGQNVTFRCDPISEHNRLYWYRQTLGQGPEFLTYFQNEAQLEKSRLLSDRFSAERPKGSFSTLEIQRTEQGDSAMYLCASSPLGTDNSPLHFGNGTRLTVT.

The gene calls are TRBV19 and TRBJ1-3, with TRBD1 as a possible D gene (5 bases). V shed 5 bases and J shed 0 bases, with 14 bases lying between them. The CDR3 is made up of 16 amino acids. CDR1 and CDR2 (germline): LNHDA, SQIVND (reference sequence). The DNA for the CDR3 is TGTGCCAGTAGTTCCCAGACAGCACCCTCTGGAAACACCATATATTTT. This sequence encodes CASSSQTAPSGNTIYF.

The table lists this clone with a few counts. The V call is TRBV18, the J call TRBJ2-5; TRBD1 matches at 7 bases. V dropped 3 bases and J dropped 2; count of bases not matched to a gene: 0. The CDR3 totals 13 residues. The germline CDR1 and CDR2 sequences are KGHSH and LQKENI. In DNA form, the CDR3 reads TGTGCCAGCTCACCGGACAGGCAAGAGACCCAGTACTTC. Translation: CASSPDRQETQYF.

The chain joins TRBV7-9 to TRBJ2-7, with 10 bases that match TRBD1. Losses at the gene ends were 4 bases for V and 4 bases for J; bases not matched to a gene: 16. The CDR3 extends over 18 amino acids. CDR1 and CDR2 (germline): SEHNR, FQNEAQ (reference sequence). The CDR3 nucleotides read TGTGCCAGCAGCTCAGGGACAGGGGCCAGCAGCCCGCAGTACGAGCAGTACTTC. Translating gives CASSSGTGASSPQYEQYF.

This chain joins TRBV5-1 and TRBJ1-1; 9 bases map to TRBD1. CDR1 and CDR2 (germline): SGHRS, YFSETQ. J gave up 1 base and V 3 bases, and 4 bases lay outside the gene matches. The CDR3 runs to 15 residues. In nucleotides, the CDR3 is TGCGCCAGCAGCTCAGACAGGGGGAAGAACACTGAAGCTTTCTTT. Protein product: CASSSDRGKNTEAFF.

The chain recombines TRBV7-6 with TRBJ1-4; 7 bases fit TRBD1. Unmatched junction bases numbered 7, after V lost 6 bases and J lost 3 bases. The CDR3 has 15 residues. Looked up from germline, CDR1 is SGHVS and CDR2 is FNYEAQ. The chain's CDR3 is CASSPQGRANEKLFF. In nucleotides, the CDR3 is TGTGCCAGCAGTCCACAGGGGCGAGCTAATGAAAAACTGTTTTTT.

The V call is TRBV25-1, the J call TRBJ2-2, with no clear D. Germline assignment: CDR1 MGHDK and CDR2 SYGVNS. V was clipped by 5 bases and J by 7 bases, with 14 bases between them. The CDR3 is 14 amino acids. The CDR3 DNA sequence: TGTGCCAGCAGTCCTTACGGTCCGGGCGGGGAGCTGTTTTTT. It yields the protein CASSPYGPGGELFF.

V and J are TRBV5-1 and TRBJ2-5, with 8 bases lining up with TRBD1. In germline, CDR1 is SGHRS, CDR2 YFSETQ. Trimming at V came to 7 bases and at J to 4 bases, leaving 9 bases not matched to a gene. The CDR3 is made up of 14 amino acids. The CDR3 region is CASGQGPGIETQYF. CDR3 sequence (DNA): TGCGCCAGCGGACAGGGTCCCGGGATAGAGACCCAGTACTTC. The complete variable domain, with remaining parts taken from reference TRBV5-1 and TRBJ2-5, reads KAGVTQTPRYLIKTRGQQVTLSCSPISGHRSVSWYQQTPGQGLQFLFEYFSETQRNKGNFPGRFSGRQFSNSRSEMNVSTLELGDSALYLCASGQGPGIETQYFGPGTRLLVL.

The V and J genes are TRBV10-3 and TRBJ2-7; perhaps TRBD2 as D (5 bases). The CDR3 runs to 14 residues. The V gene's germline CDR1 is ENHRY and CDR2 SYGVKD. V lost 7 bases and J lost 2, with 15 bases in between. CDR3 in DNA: TGTGCCATCATCGAGGGAGACCGAACCTACGAGCAGTACTTC. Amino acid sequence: CAIIEGDRTYEQYF.

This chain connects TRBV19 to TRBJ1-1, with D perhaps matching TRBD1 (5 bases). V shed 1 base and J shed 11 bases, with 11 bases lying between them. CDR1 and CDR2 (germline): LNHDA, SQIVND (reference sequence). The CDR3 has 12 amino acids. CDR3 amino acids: CASSIVRGMAFF. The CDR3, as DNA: TGTGCCAGTAGTATAGTAAGGGGTATGGCTTTCTTT.

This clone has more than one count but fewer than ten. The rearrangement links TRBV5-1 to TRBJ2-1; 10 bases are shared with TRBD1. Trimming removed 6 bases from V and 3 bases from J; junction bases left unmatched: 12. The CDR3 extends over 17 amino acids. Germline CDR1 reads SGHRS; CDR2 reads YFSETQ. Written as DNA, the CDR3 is TGCGCCAGCACATCTAACTCGGACAGGGGGATCTACAATGAGCAGTTCTTC. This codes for CASTSNSDRGIYNEQFF.

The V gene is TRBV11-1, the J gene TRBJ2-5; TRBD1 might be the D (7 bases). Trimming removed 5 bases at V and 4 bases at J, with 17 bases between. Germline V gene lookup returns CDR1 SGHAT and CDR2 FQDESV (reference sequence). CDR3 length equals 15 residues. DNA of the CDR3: TGTGCCAGCAGCGGGGGGACAGCCAATCTAGAGACCCAGTACTTC. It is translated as CASSGGTANLETQYF.

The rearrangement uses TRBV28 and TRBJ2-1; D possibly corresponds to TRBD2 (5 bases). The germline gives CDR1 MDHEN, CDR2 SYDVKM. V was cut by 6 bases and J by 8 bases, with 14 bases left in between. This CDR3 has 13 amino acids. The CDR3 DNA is TGTGCCAGCAGGTGGACTCCAGAGCATGAGCAGTTCTTC. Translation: CASRWTPEHEQFF.

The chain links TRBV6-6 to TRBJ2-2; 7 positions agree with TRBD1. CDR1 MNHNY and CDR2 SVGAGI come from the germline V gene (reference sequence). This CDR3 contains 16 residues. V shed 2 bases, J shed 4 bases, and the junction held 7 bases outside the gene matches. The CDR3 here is CASSYTTGPATGELFF. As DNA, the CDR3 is TGTGCCAGCAGTTACACGACAGGGCCGGCCACCGGGGAGCTGTTTTTT.

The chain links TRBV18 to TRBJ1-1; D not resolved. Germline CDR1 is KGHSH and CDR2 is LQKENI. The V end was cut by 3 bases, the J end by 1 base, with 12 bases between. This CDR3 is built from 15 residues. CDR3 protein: CASSPTGPGNTEAFF. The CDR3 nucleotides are TGTGCCAGCTCACCCACCGGTCCCGGGAACACTGAAGCTTTCTTT.

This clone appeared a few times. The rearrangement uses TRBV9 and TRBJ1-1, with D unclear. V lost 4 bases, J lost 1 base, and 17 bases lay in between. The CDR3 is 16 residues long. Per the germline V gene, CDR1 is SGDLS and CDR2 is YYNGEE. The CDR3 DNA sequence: TGTGCCAGCAGCCTTGGTATTGGGGAGGGGAACACTGAAGCTTTCTTT. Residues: CASSLGIGEGNTEAFF.

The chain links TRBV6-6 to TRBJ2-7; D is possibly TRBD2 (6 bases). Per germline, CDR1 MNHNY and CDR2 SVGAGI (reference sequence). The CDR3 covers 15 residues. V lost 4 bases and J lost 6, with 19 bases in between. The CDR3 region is CASSFARLEVGEQYF. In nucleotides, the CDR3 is TGTGCCAGCAGTTTTGCCCGACTAGAGGTTGGCGAGCAGTACTTC.